This T cell receptor beta chain came from a study of CD8+CD57+ T cells in acquired aplastic anemia. Study overall: On average, sorted CD4+ and CD8+ cells gave approximately 3 ug of DNA. Healthy-donor CD4+ cells averaged around 10 million reads.

The CDR3 is 14 residues long. Germline CDR1 and CDR2: PRHDT and FYEKMQ (reference sequence). The V and J ends lost 2 bases and 2 bases respectively, with 8 bases between them. This clonotype was observed a handful of times. The target antigen is unknown. Study conclusions and caveats: Patients and controls had in common twenty-nine CD8+ CDR3 sequences. A significant difference in CD8+ Simpson's diversity between patients and controls was not found.

Genomic DNA constituted the template upon which TCR beta VDJ and CDR3 profiling was performed. TCRdb re-derived calls from the reads in MiXCR, one entry per CDR3 protein. The sample yields about 130,000 distinct CDR3 sequences, about 48% seen once. The source material was sorted CD4+, CD8+, or CD8+CD57+ T cells (not recorded which) from PBMCs. The rearrangement uses TRBV13 and TRBJ2-3; no clear D gene. The receptor's source is a human donor in good health, serving as a control. The CDR3 reads CASSLSSPTDTQYF. As DNA, the CDR3 is TGTGCCAGCAGCTTATCCAGCCCCACAGATACGCAGTATTTT.